A single sample is the source of the 11 T cell receptor beta chains below, sequenced in a study of cytomegalovirus exposure and HLA in healthy donors. The PCR was carried out with 60 Vbeta primers and 13 Jbeta primers. Using immunoSEQ multiplex PCR, the repertoire was profiled, and TCRdb retains in-frame clones only, with some absent. Of about 140,000 clones in the sample, approximately 82% were seen once. The sequencing sample was made of PBMCs. All receptors derive from a woman between 40 and 55 years old in good health and CMV-seronegative.

The chain uses TRBV4-1 and TRBJ2-1; weak D call: TRBD1 (5 bases). CDR1 MGHRA and CDR2 YSYEKL come from the germline V gene. CDR3 size: 14 residues. Trimming pared 5 bases from V and 1 base from J, leaving 9 bases between. CDR3: CASSYRTSYNEQFF. The CDR3 DNA sequence: TGCGCCAGCAGCTATCGGACATCCTACAATGAGCAGTTCTTC.

The chain couples TRBV18 to TRBJ1-4; 7 nucleotides match TRBD1. V lost 0 bases, J lost 6 bases, and 4 bases stayed unmatched. The CDR3 covers 15 residues. CDR1 and CDR2 (germline): KGHSH, LQKENI. The CDR3 bases are TGTGCCAGCTCACCACCGGGACAGCGAGATGAAAAACTGTTTTTT. Translation: CASSPPGQRDEKLFF.

The chain combines TRBV4-2 with TRBJ1-2; 9 nucleotides agree with TRBD1. Germline-derived CDR1 and CDR2 are LGHNA and YNFKEQ. There are 16 residues in the CDR3. Trimming took 2 bases from V and 2 from J; bases not matched to a gene: 6. The CDR3 is CASSQSAGQGNYGYTF. The CDR3, as DNA: TGTGCCAGCAGCCAATCTGCGGGACAGGGCAACTATGGCTACACCTTC.

Turning to this clone: An end of the junction does not agree with germline; a read error may underlie this. CDR3 amino acids: CASARTSGTTYEQYF. CDR3 DNA: TGTGCCAGCGCTCGGACTAGCGGGACAACCTACGAGCAATACTTC. The chain couples TRBV28 to TRBJ2-7; 12 bases line up with TRBD2. The CDR3 totals 15 residues. Per germline, CDR1 MDHEN and CDR2 SYDVKM.

This clone was seen only once. The V and J genes are TRBV9 and TRBJ1-5; TRBD1 might be the D (5 bases). Germline CDR1 SGDLS, CDR2 YYNGEE. CDR3 length: 16 amino acids. The V end lost 3 bases, the J end lost 3 bases, and 16 bases lay between the germline ends. The CDR3 DNA sequence: TGTGCCAGCAGCGCCGGGGGAAGGGGTTCCAATCAGCCCCAGCATTTT. The encoded protein is CASSAGGRGSNQPQHF.

The rearrangement joins TRBV30 to TRBJ2-5; 9 bases agree with TRBD1. The CDR3 loop spans 15 amino acids. The J segment lost 5 bases and the V segment lost 1 base, leaving 8 bases of the junction unmatched. Germline V CDR1 and CDR2: GTSNPN, SVGIG (reference sequence). CDR3 sequence reads: CAWSAGQGRGETQYF. CDR3 in DNA: TGTGCCTGGAGTGCGGGACAGGGTAGAGGGGAGACCCAGTACTTC.

A few counts support this clone. The CDR3 nucleotides are TGCGCCAGCAGCTTAAGTGACGGGAGGACCCTCACAGATACGCAGTATTTT. It specifies CASSLSDGRTLTDTQYF. The chain is built from TRBV5-1 and TRBJ2-3, with 7 nucleotides matching TRBD2. Germline V CDR1 and CDR2: SGHRS, YFSETQ. The CDR3 sequence is 17 residues long. Trimming at V came to 2 bases and at J to 2 bases, leaving 11 bases not matched to a gene.

This clone was observed a few times. This chain connects TRBV6-5 to TRBJ1-3; 7 bases are a match to TRBD1. From germline, CDR1 is MNHEY and CDR2 SVGAGI. This CDR3 contains 15 residues. Germline trimming cut 6 bases from V and 4 bases from J; bases unmatched to any gene: 9. Here the CDR3 reads CASSGYRGSGNTIYF. CDR3 nucleotides: TGTGCCAGCAGCGGCTACAGGGGCTCCGGAAACACCATATATTTT.

This rearrangement joins TRBV5-1 to TRBJ1-6; D may be TRBD1 (5 bases). The CDR3 consists of 14 residues. Germline values: CDR1 SGHRS, CDR2 YFSETQ. The V end was cut by 4 bases, the J end by 5 bases, with 10 bases between. CDR3 region: CASSLRGDNSPLHF. CDR3 in DNA: TGCGCCAGCAGCCTCCGGGGGGATAATTCACCCCTCCACTTT.

The chain has TRBV19 and TRBJ2-7; 11 bases match TRBD2. From germline, CDR1 is LNHDA and CDR2 SQIVND (reference sequence). The CDR3 has 15 residues. V shed 2 bases and J 4 bases; nucleotides not matched to a gene: 4. The CDR3 region has the DNA TGTGCCAGTAGTATAAGACTAGCGGGACCATACGAGCAGTACTTC. This translates into CASSIRLAGPYEQYF.

In its sample, this clone was seen once. The V call is TRBV29-1, the J call TRBJ1-1; D gene uncertain. Germline V CDR1 and CDR2: SQVTM, ANQGSEA. Trimming removed 4 bases at V and 1 base at J, with 13 bases between. This CDR3 spans 14 amino acids. CDR3 DNA: TGCAGCGTTGCGCTTTTGAGGGAGAACACTGAAGCTTTCTTT. This translates into CSVALLRENTEAFF.